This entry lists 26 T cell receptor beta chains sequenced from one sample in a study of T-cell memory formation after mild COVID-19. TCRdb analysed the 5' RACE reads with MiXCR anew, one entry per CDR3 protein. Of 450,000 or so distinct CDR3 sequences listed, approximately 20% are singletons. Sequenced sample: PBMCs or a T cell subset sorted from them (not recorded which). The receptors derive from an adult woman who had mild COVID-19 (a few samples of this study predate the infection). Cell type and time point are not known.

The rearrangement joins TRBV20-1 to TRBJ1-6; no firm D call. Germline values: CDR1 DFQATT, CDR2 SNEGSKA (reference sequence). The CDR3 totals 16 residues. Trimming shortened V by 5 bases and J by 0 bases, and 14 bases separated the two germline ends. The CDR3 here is CSAVSRVGSYNSPLHF. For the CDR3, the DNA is TGCAGTGCTGTATCTAGGGTGGGCTCCTATAATTCACCCCTCCACTTT.

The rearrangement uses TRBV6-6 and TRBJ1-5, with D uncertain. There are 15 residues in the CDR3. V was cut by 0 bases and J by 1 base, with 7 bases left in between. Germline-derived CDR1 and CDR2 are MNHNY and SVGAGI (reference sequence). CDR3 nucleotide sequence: TGTGCCAGCAGTTACTCCCCCAGAAGCAATCAGCCCCAGCATTTT. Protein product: CASSYSPRSNQPQHF.

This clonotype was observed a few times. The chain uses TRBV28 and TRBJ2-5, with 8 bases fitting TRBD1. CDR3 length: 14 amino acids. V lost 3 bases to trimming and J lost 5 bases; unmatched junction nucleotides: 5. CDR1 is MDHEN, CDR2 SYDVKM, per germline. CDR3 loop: CASSFTGGRETQYF. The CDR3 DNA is TGTGCCAGCAGTTTCACAGGGGGTCGGGAGACCCAGTACTTC. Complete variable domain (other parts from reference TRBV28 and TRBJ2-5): DVKVTQSSRYLVKRTGEKVFLECVQDMDHENMFWYRQDPGLGLRLIYFSYDVKMKEKGDIPEGYSVSREKKERFSLILESASTNQTSMYLCASSFTGGRETQYFGPGTRLLVL.

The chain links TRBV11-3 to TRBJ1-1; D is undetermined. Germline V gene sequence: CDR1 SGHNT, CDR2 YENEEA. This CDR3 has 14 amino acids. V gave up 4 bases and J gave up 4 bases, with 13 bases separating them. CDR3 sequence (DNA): TGTGCCAGCAGCTCCTGGTCGGACGGCACTGAAGCTTTCTTT. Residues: CASSSWSDGTEAFF.

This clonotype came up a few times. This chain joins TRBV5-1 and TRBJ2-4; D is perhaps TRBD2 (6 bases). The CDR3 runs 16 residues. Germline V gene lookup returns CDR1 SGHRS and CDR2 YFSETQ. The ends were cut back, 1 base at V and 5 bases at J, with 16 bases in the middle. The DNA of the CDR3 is TGCGCCAGCAGCTTGTGGGGACTCGGGCGGGAAAACATTCAGTACTTC. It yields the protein CASSLWGLGRENIQYF.

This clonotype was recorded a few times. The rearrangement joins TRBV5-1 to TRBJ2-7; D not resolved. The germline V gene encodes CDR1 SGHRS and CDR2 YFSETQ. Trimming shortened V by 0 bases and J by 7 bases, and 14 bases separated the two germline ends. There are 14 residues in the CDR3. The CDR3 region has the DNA TGCGCCAGCAGCTTGGACATGGCGCTAGGGGAGCAGTACTTC. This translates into CASSLDMALGEQYF.

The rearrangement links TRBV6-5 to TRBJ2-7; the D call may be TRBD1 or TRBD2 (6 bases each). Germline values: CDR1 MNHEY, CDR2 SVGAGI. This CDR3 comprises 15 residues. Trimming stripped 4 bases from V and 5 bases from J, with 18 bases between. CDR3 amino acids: CASSSPLGGQDEQYF. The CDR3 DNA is TGTGCCAGCAGTTCCCCCCTTGGGGGGCAGGACGAGCAGTACTTC.

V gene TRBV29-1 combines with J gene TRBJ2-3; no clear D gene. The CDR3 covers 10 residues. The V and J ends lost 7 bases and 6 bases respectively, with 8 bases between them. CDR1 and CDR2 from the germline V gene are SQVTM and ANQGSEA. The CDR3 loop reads CSAAHDTQYF. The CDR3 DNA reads TGCAGCGCCGCGCATGATACGCAGTATTTT.

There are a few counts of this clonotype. DNA for the CDR3: TGTGCCAGCAGCTTGTTCGCGGGAGGGCTCACAGATACGCAGTATTTT. It translates to CASSLFAGGLTDTQYF. The chain links TRBV7-9 to TRBJ2-3, with TRBD2 matching over 9 bases. This CDR3 contains 16 residues. Germline V gene lookup returns CDR1 SEHNR and CDR2 FQNEAQ (reference sequence). J lost 2 bases, V lost 3 bases, and 6 bases had no gene match. The full variable domain, rest sourced from reference TRBV7-9 and TRBJ2-3, is DTGVSQNPRHKITKRGQNVTFRCDPISEHNRLYWYRQTLGQGPEFLTYFQNEAQLEKSRLLSDRFSAERPKGSFSTLEIQRTEQGDSAMYLCASSLFAGGLTDTQYFGPGTRLTVL.

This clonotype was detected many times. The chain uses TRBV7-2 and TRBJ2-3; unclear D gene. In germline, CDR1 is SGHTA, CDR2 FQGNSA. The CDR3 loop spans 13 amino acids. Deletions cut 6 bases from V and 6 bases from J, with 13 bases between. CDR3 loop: CASRLGTLDTQYF. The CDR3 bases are TGTGCCAGCAGACTTGGAACTTTGGATACGCAGTATTTT.

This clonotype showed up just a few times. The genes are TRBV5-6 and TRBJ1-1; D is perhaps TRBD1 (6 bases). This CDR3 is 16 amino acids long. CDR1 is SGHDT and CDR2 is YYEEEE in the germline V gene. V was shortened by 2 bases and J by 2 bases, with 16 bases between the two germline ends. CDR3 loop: CASSLGLGGYNTEAFF. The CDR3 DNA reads TGTGCCAGCAGCTTAGGTTTAGGGGGTTATAACACTGAAGCTTTCTTT. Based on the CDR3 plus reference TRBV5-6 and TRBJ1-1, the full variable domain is DAGVTQSPTHLIKTRGQQVTLRCSPKSGHDTVSWYQQALGQGPQFIFQYYEEEERQRGNFPDRFSGHQFPNYSSELNVNALLLGDSALYLCASSLGLGGYNTEAFFGQGTRLTVV.

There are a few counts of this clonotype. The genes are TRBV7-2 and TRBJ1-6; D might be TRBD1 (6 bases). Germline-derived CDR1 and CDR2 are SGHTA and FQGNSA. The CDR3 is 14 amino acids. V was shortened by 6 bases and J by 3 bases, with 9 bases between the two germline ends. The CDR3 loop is CASRNRDYNSPLHF. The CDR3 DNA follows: TGTGCCAGCAGGAACAGGGACTATAATTCACCCCTCCACTTT.

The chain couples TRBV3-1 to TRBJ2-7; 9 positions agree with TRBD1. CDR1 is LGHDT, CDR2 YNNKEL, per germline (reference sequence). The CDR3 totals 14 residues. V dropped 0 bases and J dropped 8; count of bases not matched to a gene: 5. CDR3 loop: CASSQDQTGGKQYF. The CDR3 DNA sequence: TGTGCCAGCAGCCAAGACCAAACAGGGGGCAAGCAGTACTTC.

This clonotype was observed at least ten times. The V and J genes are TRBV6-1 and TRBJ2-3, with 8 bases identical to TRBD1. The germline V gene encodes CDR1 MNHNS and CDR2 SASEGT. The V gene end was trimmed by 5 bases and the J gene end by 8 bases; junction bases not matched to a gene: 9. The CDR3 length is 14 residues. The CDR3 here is CASSWGQEPPTQYF. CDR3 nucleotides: TGTGCCAGCAGTTGGGGACAGGAGCCCCCTACGCAGTATTTT.

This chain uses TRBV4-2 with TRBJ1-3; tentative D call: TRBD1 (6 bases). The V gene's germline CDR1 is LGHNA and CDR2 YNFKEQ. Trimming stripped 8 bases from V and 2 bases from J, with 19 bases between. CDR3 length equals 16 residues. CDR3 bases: TGTGCCAGCGGACCTGATATACAGGGTACTGGAAACACCATATATTTT. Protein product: CASGPDIQGTGNTIYF.

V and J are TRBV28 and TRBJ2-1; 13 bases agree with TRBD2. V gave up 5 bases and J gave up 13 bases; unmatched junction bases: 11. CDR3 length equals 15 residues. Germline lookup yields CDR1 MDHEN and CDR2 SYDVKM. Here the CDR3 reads CASSPSGTSGKFQFF. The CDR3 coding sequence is TGTGCCAGCAGTCCCTCAGGGACTAGCGGGAAATTTCAGTTCTTC.

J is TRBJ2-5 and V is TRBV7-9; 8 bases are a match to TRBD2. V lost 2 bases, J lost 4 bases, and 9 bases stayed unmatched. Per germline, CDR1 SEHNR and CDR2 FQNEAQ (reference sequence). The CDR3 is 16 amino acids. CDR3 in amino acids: CASSLLREGPVETQYF. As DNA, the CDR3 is TGTGCCAGCAGCTTACTACGGGAGGGCCCGGTAGAGACCCAGTACTTC.

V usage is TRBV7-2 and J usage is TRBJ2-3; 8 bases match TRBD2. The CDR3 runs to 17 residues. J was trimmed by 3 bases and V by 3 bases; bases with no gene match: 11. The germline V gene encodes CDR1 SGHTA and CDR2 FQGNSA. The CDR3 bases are TGTGCCAGCAGCTTCTCGGGAGGGACCCCCGGAACAGATACGCAGTATTTT. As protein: CASSFSGGTPGTDTQYF.

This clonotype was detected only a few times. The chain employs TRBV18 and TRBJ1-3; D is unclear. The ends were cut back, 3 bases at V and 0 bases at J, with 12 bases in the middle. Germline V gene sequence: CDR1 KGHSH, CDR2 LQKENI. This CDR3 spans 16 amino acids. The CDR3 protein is CASSPNRRSSGNTIYF. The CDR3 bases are TGTGCCAGCTCACCGAACCGCCGGAGCTCTGGAAACACCATATATTTT.

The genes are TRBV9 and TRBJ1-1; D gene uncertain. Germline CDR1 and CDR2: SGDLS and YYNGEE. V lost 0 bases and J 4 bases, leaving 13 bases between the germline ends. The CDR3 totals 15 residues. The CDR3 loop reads CASSVVSVGSTEAFF. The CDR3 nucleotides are TGTGCCAGCAGCGTAGTGTCGGTGGGGTCCACTGAAGCTTTCTTT.

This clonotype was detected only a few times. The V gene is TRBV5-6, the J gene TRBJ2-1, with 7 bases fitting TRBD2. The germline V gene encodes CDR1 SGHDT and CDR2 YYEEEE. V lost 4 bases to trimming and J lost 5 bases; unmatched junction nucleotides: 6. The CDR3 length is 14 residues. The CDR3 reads CASSTRDYDNEQFF. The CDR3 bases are TGTGCCAGCAGCACCCGGGACTACGACAATGAGCAGTTCTTC.

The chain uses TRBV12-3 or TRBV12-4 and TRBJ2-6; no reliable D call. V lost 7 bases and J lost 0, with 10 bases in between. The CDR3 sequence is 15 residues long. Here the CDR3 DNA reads TGTGCCAGCAACTCCCCGCGCTCTGGGGCCAACGTCCTGACTTTC. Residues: CASNSPRSGANVLTF.

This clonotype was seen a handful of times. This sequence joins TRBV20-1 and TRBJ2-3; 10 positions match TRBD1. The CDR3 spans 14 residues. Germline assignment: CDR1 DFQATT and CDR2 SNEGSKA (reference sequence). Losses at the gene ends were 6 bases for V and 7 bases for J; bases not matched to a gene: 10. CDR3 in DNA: TGCAGTGCCCGACGCGGGGACAGGGGTAATACGCAGTATTTT. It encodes CSARRGDRGNTQYF.

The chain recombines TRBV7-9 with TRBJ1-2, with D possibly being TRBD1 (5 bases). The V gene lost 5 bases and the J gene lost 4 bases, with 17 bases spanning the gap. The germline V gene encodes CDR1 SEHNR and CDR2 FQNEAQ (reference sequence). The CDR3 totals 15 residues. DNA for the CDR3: TGTGCCAGCAGCCCGCGGACGGGGCCGGGCTATGGCTACACCTTC. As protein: CASSPRTGPGYGYTF.

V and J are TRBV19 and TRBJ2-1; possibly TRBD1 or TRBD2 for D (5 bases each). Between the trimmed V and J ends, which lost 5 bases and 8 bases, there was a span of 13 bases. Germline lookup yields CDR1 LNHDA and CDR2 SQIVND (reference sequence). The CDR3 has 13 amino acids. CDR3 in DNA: TGTGCCAGTAGTGCCGGGACGAGCCATGAGCAGTTCTTC. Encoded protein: CASSAGTSHEQFF.

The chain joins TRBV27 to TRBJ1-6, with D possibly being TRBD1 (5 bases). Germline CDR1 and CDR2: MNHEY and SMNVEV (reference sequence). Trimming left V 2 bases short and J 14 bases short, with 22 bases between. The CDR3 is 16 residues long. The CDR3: CASSLVARGGARTLHF. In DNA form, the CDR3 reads TGTGCCAGCAGTTTAGTTGCCCGAGGTGGGGCGCGCACCCTCCACTTT.